This T cell receptor (beta chain) was captured by sequencing in a study of T cell responses to AZD1222 COVID-19 vaccine. The germline gives CDR1 SGHNT, CDR2 YYREEE (reference sequence). CDR3 length: 16 residues. V was clipped by 4 bases and J by 4 bases; unmatched bases: 10. Libraries were prepared by immunoSEQ multiplex PCR; TCRdb keeps only in-frame clonotypes and omits some of them. The table shows about 96,000 clones, with roughly 87% occurring only once. This rearrangement joins TRBV5-4 to TRBJ2-5; 10 nucleotides match TRBD2. The sequencing here drew on peripheral blood, taken on day 0 of AZD1222 vaccination. This clonotype was sampled from an adult in good health. In nucleotides, the CDR3 is TGTGCCAGCAGCCATCCTTCGGTAGCGGGGGGAGAGACCCAGTACTTC. Translating it yields CASSHPSVAGGETQYF.